This T cell receptor (beta chain) is from a study of T-cell memory formation after mild COVID-19. Trimming removed 3 bases from V and 4 bases from J, with 10 bases in between. CDR3 size: 14 residues. TCRdb independently ran MiXCR on the 5' RACE reads; one entry per CDR3 protein. The sample consists of 400,000 or so distinct CDR3 sequences, around 20% of them appearing once. The chain uses TRBV12-3 or TRBV12-4 and TRBJ1-5, with D uncertain. This sequence originates from an adult woman who had mild COVID-19 (a few samples of this study predate the infection). Cell type and time point are not known. The sample comprised PBMCs or a T cell subset sorted from them (not recorded which). CDR3 sequence (DNA): TGTGCCAGCAGTTTCGGGTCGGATAATCAGCCCCAGCATTTT. It encodes CASSFGSDNQPQHF.